Each of the 9 T cell receptor beta chains below was sequenced from the same sample in a study of blood T cell repertoires in COVID-19. Method: immunoSEQ multiplex PCR; TCRdb's copy keeps in-frame clones and lacks some. This table holds about 62,000 clones, 86% found once. Sequencing was carried out using peripheral blood. These receptors were obtained from a woman older than 75 with acute or convalescent COVID-19.

This chain connects TRBV6-5 to TRBJ2-7; 8 nucleotides match TRBD1. The CDR3 consists of 15 residues. After removal of 4 bases from V and 3 bases from J, the junction contained 8 bases not matched to a gene. CDR1 and CDR2 from the germline V gene are MNHEY and SVGAGI. CDR3 sequence (DNA): TGTGCCAGCAGTTTCAACGCGGACAGGGTCTACGAGCAGTACTTC. This translates into CASSFNADRVYEQYF.

The chain links TRBV28 to TRBJ1-1; D perhaps matches TRBD1 (6 bases). The CDR3 runs 14 residues. Trimming cost V 6 bases and J 1 base, with 12 bases left between them. Germline loops: CDR1 MDHEN, CDR2 SYDVKM. Here the CDR3 reads CASRTQGGNTEAFF. The CDR3 nucleotides read TGTGCCAGCAGAACACAGGGTGGGAACACTGAAGCTTTCTTT.

The V and J genes are TRBV5-8 and TRBJ1-2; 9 bases agree with TRBD1. The CDR3 is 14 amino acids. Germline assignment: CDR1 SGHTS and CDR2 YDEGEE. V lost 2 bases to trimming and J lost 13 bases; unmatched junction nucleotides: 12. CDR3 sequence (DNA): TGTGCCAGCAGCTTACCGGGACAGGGCTTTTCTGCCACCTTC. Translation: CASSLPGQGFSATF.

The CDR3 region is CASSRGTSGDSTDTQYF. The CDR3 DNA is TGTGCCAGCTCACGAGGGACTAGCGGGGATAGCACAGATACGCAGTATTTT. The chain carries TRBV18 and TRBJ2-3; 13 bases line up with TRBD2. The CDR3 runs 17 residues. The ends lost 4 bases at V and 0 bases at J; junction bases unmatched: 4. Germline CDR1 KGHSH, CDR2 LQKENI.

This clone has just one count. This sequence joins TRBV2 and TRBJ1-4, with D possibly TRBD1 on 6 matching bases. The V end was cut by 0 bases, the J end by 8 bases, with 13 bases between. The CDR3 sequence is 15 residues long. CDR1 is SNHLY and CDR2 is FYNNEI in the germline V gene. The CDR3 sequence: CASSEARGQEEKLFF. In DNA, the CDR3 is TGTGCCAGCAGTGAAGCAAGGGGACAAGAGGAAAAACTGTTTTTT.

The chain combines TRBV7-2 with TRBJ1-2; 11 bases are shared with TRBD1. After removal of 5 bases from V and 4 bases from J, the junction contained 9 bases not matched to a gene. CDR1 is SGHTA, CDR2 FQGNSA, per germline. The CDR3 has 16 residues. CDR3 region: CASSGTRDRGAYGYTF. In nucleotides, the CDR3 is TGTGCCAGCAGCGGTACTCGGGACAGGGGGGCCTATGGCTACACCTTC.

This rearrangement joins TRBV11-2 to TRBJ1-6, with D perhaps TRBD1 (5 bases). Trimming took off 2 bases at V and 7 bases at J, with 12 bases between the two ends. CDR1 is SGHAT, CDR2 FQNNGV, per germline. This CDR3 has 15 residues. The CDR3 region is CASSLMGGTNSPLHF. DNA of the CDR3: TGTGCCAGCAGCTTAATGGGGGGGACGAATTCACCCCTCCACTTT.

This clone was observed once. The chain is built from TRBV28 and TRBJ2-7; TRBD2 matches 8 bases. Germline V gene lookup returns CDR1 MDHEN and CDR2 SYDVKM. The CDR3 totals 19 residues. Losses at the gene ends were 6 bases for V and 3 bases for J; bases not matched to a gene: 22. The CDR3 bases are TGTGCCAGCAGCCCAATTGCTAGCGGGCGTTATCGCCAACGCTACGAGCAGTACTTC. Its translation is CASSPIASGRYRQRYEQYF.

This sequence joins TRBV6-6 and TRBJ1-1; possibly TRBD1 for D (6 bases). CDR1 MNHNY and CDR2 SVGAGI come from the germline V gene (reference sequence). The CDR3 runs 13 residues. V gave up 7 bases and J gave up 9 bases, with 18 bases separating them. The CDR3 DNA reads as TGTGCCAGCACCACCACAGGGCGTATGAAAGCTTTCTTT. This encodes CASTTTGRMKAFF.